Listed below are T cell receptor beta chains from one sample, sequenced in a study of early T cells in non-severe SARS-CoV-2 infection. TCRdb re-called the 5' RACE reads through MiXCR, storing one row per CDR3 protein. The table has 50,000 to 80,000 distinct CDR3 sequences, 4.9% seen once. The sequencing sample was made of whole blood. The receptors were gathered from an adult who was a healthcare worker with PCR-confirmed SARS-CoV-2 infection or an uninfected control (not recorded which). CDR3s include the opening cysteine and the closing phenylalanine or tryptophan. A D gene is named only where the DNA matches it firmly. Expanded clones are given a class, and other clones once, few, many or no size at all.

many | - | TRBJ2-7 | TRBV19 | CASSMGVDYEQYF | TGTGCCAGTAGTATGGGAGTGGACTACGAGCAGTACTTC
few | - | TRBJ2-7 | TRBV20-1 | CSARDANSDYEQYF | TGCAGTGCTAGAGATGCCAACTCGGACTACGAGCAGTACTTC
few | TRBD2 | TRBJ2-1 | TRBV7-2 | CASSQIAGGHNEQFF | TGTGCCAGCAGCCAAATCGCGGGGGGCCACAATGAGCAGTTCTTC
many | - | TRBJ2-1 | TRBV18 | CASSPIQAPNEQFF | TGTGCCAGCTCACCAATTCAGGCTCCCAATGAGCAGTTCTTC
- | - | TRBJ2-7 | TRBV7-8 | CASSARLREQYF | TGTGCCAGCAGCGCCCGACTGCGCGAGCAGTACTTC
many | - | TRBJ1-2 | TRBV2 | CASSELLSANGYTF | TGTGCCAGCAGTGAATTATTATCCGCGAATGGCTACACCTTC
many | - | TRBJ1-5 | TRBV2 | CASKFLTGQPQHF | TGTGCCAGCAAGTTCCTAACGGGGCAGCCCCAGCATTTT
many | TRBD1 | TRBJ2-2 | TRBV19 | CASSIHGTGGTGELFF | TGTGCCAGTAGTATACATGGGACAGGGGGGACCGGGGAGCTGTTTTTT
- | TRBD2 | TRBJ2-3 | TRBV7-9 | CASSLGTTATDTQYF | TGTGCCAGCAGCCTAGGGACTACCGCGACAGATACGCAGTATTTT
many | - | TRBJ2-2 | TRBV7-9 | CASSLGPASNTGELFF | TGTGCCAGCAGCTTGGGGCCCGCCAGCAACACCGGGGAGCTGTTTTTT